This T cell receptor beta chain comes out of a study of identical twins' blood T cells. Study-level results: Environmental influences on twin similarity could not be excluded. Shared CDR3 clonotype counts between two donors mainly tracked the product of their cloneset sizes, twins included.

As concerns this clonotype: Antigen specificity is unknown.

Both ends of each TCR cDNA library bore sample-specific barcodes. TCRdb passed the 5' RACE reads through MiXCR, listing each CDR3 protein once. The sample holds hundreds of thousands of distinct CDR3 sequences, about 28% seen once. Germline assignment: CDR1 DFQATT and CDR2 SNEGSKA (reference sequence). The length of the CDR3 is 11 residues. Trimming cost V 5 bases and J 4 bases, with 8 bases left between them. The V gene is TRBV20-1, the J gene TRBJ2-5; D remains ambiguous. Sequences were obtained from PBMCs. This clonotype originated in a woman aged 18 to 55 in good health. The CDR3 protein is CSASRTETQYF. CDR3 DNA: TGCAGTGCTTCACGAACAGAGACCCAGTACTTC.